This record looks at one T cell receptor beta chain sequence and its context. This table comes from immunoSEQ multiplex PCR, and its TCRdb copy is limited to in-frame clones, with some not included. The table shows roughly 300,000 clones, with around 89% occurring only once. This sample is part of a study of Ad26.COV2.S vaccination and SARS-CoV-2 variants. Study-level information: COV1001, an Ad26.COV2.S trial, supplied this vaccine-arm donor.

Treatment described: roughly 19 received Ad26.COV2.S at low or high dose, single or two shots; about 5 received placebo; per-sample allocation not given. All samples were drawn on day 63, counting from the first vaccine or placebo injection. The trim removed 3 bases at V and 3 bases at J, leaving 10 bases unmatched. The germline V gene encodes CDR1 SGDLS and CDR2 YYNGEE. The CDR3 totals 17 residues. Sequencing was performed on peripheral blood, taken in a trial of Ad26.COV2.S vaccine versus placebo. The gene calls are TRBV9 and TRBJ2-2; TRBD2 matches at 8 bases. The sequence was obtained from a person between 18 and 59 years old who received the Ad26.COV2.S COVID-19 vaccine or a placebo. CDR3 protein: CASSAFWEAGDTGELFF. DNA for the CDR3: TGTGCCAGCAGCGCCTTTTGGGAAGCGGGAGACACCGGGGAGCTGTTTTTT.